One sample yielded the 26 T cell receptor beta chains listed below, sequenced in a study of low-dose radiotherapy and immunotherapy resistance in tumors. Time point in this sample: after trial treatment. Treatment given: LDRT plus nivolumab, ipilimumab, low-dose cyclophosphamide and aspirin (RACIN trial). TCR amplification used 20 PCR cycles, a constant-region primer and a V-primer adapter. TCRdb ran MiXCR on the reads and lists one entry per CDR3 protein. Counted here are roughly 52,000 distinct CDR3 sequences, approximately 35% occurring once; the ten biggest clones make up approximately 8%. The specimen was PBMCs, collected after low-dose radiotherapy plus immunotherapy. These receptors all come from a male donor with rectosigmoid adenocarcinoma.

With regard to this clonotype: Only one base separates this from a far larger clonotype, so it likely reflects a read error. This chain connects TRBV27 to TRBJ2-1; D possibly matches TRBD1 or TRBD2 (5 bases each). There are 17 residues in the CDR3. Germline V gene data show CDR1 as MNHEY and CDR2 as SMNVEV (reference sequence). The CDR3 sequence is CATSGNSGTRNNNEQFF. The CDR3 DNA reads as TGTGCCACCAGTGGGAATTCCGGGACCAGGAATAACAATGAGCAGTTCTTC.

This clonotype was seen ten or more times. The chain has TRBV12-3 or TRBV12-4 and TRBJ2-7, with 8 positions matching TRBD2. The CDR3 consists of 15 residues. The V and J ends lost 2 bases and 4 bases, in that order; junction bases with no gene match: 7. The CDR3 DNA reads TGTGCCAGCAGTTTATCCGGGGGGGCCACTTACGAGCAGTACTTC. Amino acids: CASSLSGGATYEQYF.

The chain carries TRBV26 and TRBJ2-1; TRBD2 was called by the table and not checked on the DNA. TRBV26 is termed a pseudogene. There are 14 residues in the CDR3. The DNA for the CDR3 is TGTGCCAGCATGGGGAGCGGGAGGAACAATGAGCAGTTCTTC. Its protein is CASMGSGRNNEQFF.

This clonotype appeared many times. The CDR3 reads CASRGGESSYEQYF. The CDR3 region has the DNA TGTGCCAGCCGAGGGGGCGAGAGCTCCTACGAGCAGTACTTC. The gene calls are TRBV28 and TRBJ2-7, with 7 bases that match TRBD1. V gave up 8 bases and J gave up 0 bases; unmatched junction bases: 7. From germline, CDR1 is MDHEN and CDR2 SYDVKM. The CDR3 is 14 amino acids.

This clonotype has ten or more counts. V gene TRBV4-3 combines with J gene TRBJ2-1, with 8 bases aligning to TRBD2. CDR1 and CDR2 from the germline V gene are LGHNA and YSLEER. The V and J ends lost 4 bases and 0 bases, in that order; junction bases with no gene match: 8. The CDR3 runs to 17 residues. The DNA for the CDR3 is TGCGCCAGCAGCCGCGAAGCGGGGGTCTTCTCCTACAATGAGCAGTTCTTC. Translated: CASSREAGVFSYNEQFF.

This clonotype has ten or more counts. This chain links TRBV29-1 with TRBJ1-1; 11 positions match TRBD1. In germline, CDR1 is SQVTM, CDR2 ANQGSEA. The ends lost 8 bases at V and 7 bases at J; junction bases unmatched: 9. The CDR3 is 13 residues long. CDR3 in DNA: TGCAGCTCTCGGACAGGGGGCGTCGGTGAAGCTTTCTTT. Encoded protein: CSSRTGGVGEAFF.

This clonotype has ten or more counts. The chain has TRBV7-6 and TRBJ2-3; a weak D match, TRBD2 (5 bases). Trimming cost V 1 base and J 6 bases, with 8 bases left between them. The CDR3 runs 13 residues. Germline assignment: CDR1 SGHVS and CDR2 FNYEAQ. The CDR3 loop reads CASSLVEADTQYF. The CDR3 DNA reads TGTGCCAGCAGCTTAGTGGAGGCGGATACGCAGTATTTT.

The table lists this clonotype with many counts. The genes are TRBV19 and TRBJ2-7; tentatively, D is TRBD1 (5 bases). V was trimmed by 0 bases and J by 5 bases, leaving 14 bases between them. The CDR3 contains 15 residues. Looked up from germline, CDR1 is LNHDA and CDR2 is SQIVND (reference sequence). In DNA form, the CDR3 reads TGTGCCAGTAGTATAGATTTGGGGCCCAGGGACGAGCAGTACTTC. Translation: CASSIDLGPRDEQYF. Using reference TRBV19 and TRBJ2-7 for the parts outside the CDR3, the full variable domain is DGGITQSPKYLFRKEGQNVTLSCEQNLNHDAMYWYRQDPGQGLRLIYYSQIVNDFQKGDIAEGYSVSREKKESFPLTVTSAQKNPTAFYLCASSIDLGPRDEQYFGPGTRLTVT.

This clonotype was found many times. The chain combines TRBV7-7 with TRBJ2-2; TRBD2 matches 10 bases. The CDR3 extends over 15 amino acids. Trimming took 6 bases from V and 4 from J; bases not matched to a gene: 5. Germline assignment: CDR1 SSHAT and CDR2 FNYEAQ (reference sequence). CDR3 bases: TGTGCCAGCAGTTCTAGCGGGGGAGCCACCGGGGAGCTGTTTTTT. It codes for CASSSSGGATGELFF.

This clonotype was seen a few times. The rearrangement joins TRBV6-8 to TRBJ2-3; TRBD2 is a possible D gene (6 bases). Germline loops: CDR1 MNHGY, CDR2 SAAAGT. V lost 5 bases to trimming and J lost 0 bases, with 15 bases between them. This CDR3 contains 16 residues. CDR3 protein: CASSLWSSGSTDTQYF. In nucleotides, the CDR3 is TGTGCCAGCAGTCTCTGGAGCAGCGGGAGCACAGATACGCAGTATTTT.

This clonotype was recorded at least ten times. This rearrangement joins TRBV4-3 to TRBJ2-1; tentatively, D is TRBD2 (6 bases). In germline, CDR1 is LGHNA, CDR2 YSLEER. The V and J ends lost 0 bases and 0 bases respectively, with 12 bases between them. The CDR3 has 17 residues. CDR3 sequence reads: CASSQDLPGSSYNEQFF. CDR3 nucleotides: TGCGCCAGCAGCCAAGATCTACCCGGGAGCTCCTACAATGAGCAGTTCTTC.

In its sample, this clonotype was seen many times. J is TRBJ2-7 and V is TRBV6-5; TRBD2 matches at 10 bases. This CDR3 has 16 residues. CDR1 MNHEY and CDR2 SVGAGI come from the germline V gene. After removal of 4 bases from V and 3 bases from J, the junction contained 9 bases not matched to a gene. CDR3 amino acids: CASSSPALAGDYEQYF. The CDR3 region has the DNA TGTGCCAGCAGTTCCCCTGCCCTAGCGGGAGACTACGAGCAGTACTTC.

This clonotype showed up many times. The chain is built from TRBV6-2 or TRBV6-3 and TRBJ1-2; D remains unclear. V was clipped by 6 bases and J by 4 bases, with 9 bases between them. This CDR3 comprises 12 residues. Looked up from germline, CDR1 is MNHEY and CDR2 is SVGEGT. The CDR3 loop is CASRLTPYGYTF. The CDR3 DNA sequence: TGTGCCAGCAGACTCACACCCTATGGCTACACCTTC.

This clonotype occurred many times. The V and J genes are TRBV28 and TRBJ2-1; D may be TRBD2 (5 bases). Germline loops: CDR1 MDHEN, CDR2 SYDVKM. The CDR3 spans 15 residues. Trimming shortened V by 7 bases and J by 5 bases, and 18 bases separated the two germline ends. CDR3 residues: CASTSRPADHNEQFF. CDR3 in DNA: TGTGCCAGCACCTCTCGGCCAGCGGACCACAATGAGCAGTTCTTC.

Only a few counts were recorded for this clonotype. The chain is built from TRBV5-1 and TRBJ2-5; 15 bases align to TRBD2. Trimming took 4 bases from V and 5 from J; bases not matched to a gene: 6. Germline-derived CDR1 and CDR2 are SGHRS and YFSETQ. The CDR3 extends over 16 amino acids. The CDR3 region is CASSQGLAGGLETQYF. DNA for the CDR3: TGCGCCAGCAGCCAGGGACTAGCGGGAGGATTGGAGACCCAGTACTTC.

The CDR3 loop is CASSLADLLMNTEAFF. The CDR3 DNA is TGTGCCAGCAGTTTGGCAGATCTTCTCATGAACACTGAAGCTTTCTTT. The rearrangement uses TRBV28 and TRBJ1-1; D is undetermined. V was pared by 3 bases and J by 0 bases, with 14 bases between. CDR3 length: 16 residues. CDR1 is MDHEN and CDR2 is SYDVKM in the germline V gene.

CDR3 residues: CASSHLGSSDTQYF. The CDR3 nucleotides read TGTGCCAGCAGCCACCTCGGGTCTAGTGATACGCAGTATTTT. J is TRBJ2-3 and V is TRBV3-1; D unresolved. V dropped 3 bases and J dropped 6 bases, with 13 bases sitting between them. This CDR3 has 14 amino acids. CDR1 is LGHDT and CDR2 is YNNKEL in the germline V gene (reference sequence).

This chain uses TRBV6-1 with TRBJ1-2; possibly TRBD1 for D (5 bases). The V end lost 6 bases, the J end lost 4 bases, and 24 bases lay between the germline ends. Germline V gene lookup returns CDR1 MNHNS and CDR2 SASEGT. The CDR3 spans 17 residues. The DNA for the CDR3 is TGTGCCAGCAGCCGCCGGGCTATGGGGACGGAGGGCTATGGCTACACCTTC. It is translated as CASSRRAMGTEGYGYTF.

The chain employs TRBV6-2 or TRBV6-3 and TRBJ2-3, with D possibly being TRBD2 (5 bases). The V end lost 7 bases, the J end lost 9 bases, and 17 bases lay between the germline ends. Per germline, CDR1 MNHEY and CDR2 SVGEGT. The CDR3 is made up of 13 amino acids. Here the CDR3 reads CASTPSPGKTQYF. As DNA, the CDR3 is TGTGCCAGCACCCCTAGCCCGGGGAAAACGCAGTATTTT.

At least ten counts were recorded for this clonotype. The chain uses TRBV19 and TRBJ2-1, with D hard to call. CDR1 is LNHDA and CDR2 is SQIVND in the germline V gene (reference sequence). This CDR3 has 14 amino acids. The ends were cut back, 3 bases at V and 3 bases at J, with 9 bases in the middle. The CDR3 region has the DNA TGTGCCAGTAGTATTGGGCAGTTCTACAATGAGCAGTTCTTC. Its protein product is CASSIGQFYNEQFF.

This clonotype came up many times. The chain combines TRBV4-2 with TRBJ2-2, with 7 positions matching TRBD2. The junction had 8 bases not matched to a gene; V was cut back by 1 base and J by 0 bases. Germline CDR1 reads LGHNA; CDR2 reads YNFKEQ. This CDR3 spans 18 amino acids. For the CDR3, the DNA is TGTGCCAGCAGCCAAGTAATTGGCGGGAGCGCGAACACCGGGGAGCTGTTTTTT. Translation gives CASSQVIGGSANTGELFF.

This clonotype qualifies as medium-sized. The chain uses TRBV12-3 or TRBV12-4 and TRBJ2-1, with unresolved D. The V gene lost 3 bases and the J gene lost 10 bases, with 10 bases spanning the gap. The CDR3 loop spans 12 amino acids. In DNA, the CDR3 is TGTGCCAGCAGTTTTATATACCGGGAGCAGTTCTTC. This translates into CASSFIYREQFF.

This clonotype was seen at least ten times. CDR3 sequence (DNA): TGTGCCTGCCCACAGGGACTAGGAGGAAACACCATATATTTT. This encodes CACPQGLGGNTIYF. The V and J genes are TRBV30 and TRBJ1-3, with a possible D match to TRBD1 (6 bases). Germline CDR1 reads GTSNPN; CDR2 reads SVGIG (reference sequence). Trimming took off 6 bases at V and 4 bases at J, with 16 bases between the two ends. This CDR3 is built from 14 residues.

The sample holds a few counts of this clonotype. This chain's CDR3 is CASSLGTNTEAFF. CDR3 DNA sequence: TGTGCCAGCAGCTTGGGGACTAACACTGAAGCTTTCTTT. The J gene is TRBJ1-1, the V gene TRBV5-4; D is undetermined. Germline-derived CDR1 and CDR2 are SGHNT and YYREEE (reference sequence). Trimming left V 0 bases short and J 2 bases short, with 5 bases between. The CDR3 length is 13 residues.

This clonotype has a count of ten or more. The CDR3 loop is CASSPTRGTTNTGELFF. CDR3 DNA sequence: TGTGCCAGCAGCCCTACCAGGGGGACAACGAACACCGGGGAGCTGTTTTTT. The J gene is TRBJ2-2, the V gene TRBV7-9; TRBD1 agrees at 7 bases. CDR3 length equals 17 residues. The J segment lost 0 bases and the V segment lost 5 bases, leaving 9 bases of the junction unmatched. The germline CDR1 and CDR2 sequences are SEHNR and FQNEAQ (reference sequence).

The chain has TRBV25-1 and TRBJ1-5; D gene unclear. The CDR3 has 14 amino acids. Trimming took 2 bases from V and 0 from J, leaving 5 bases between them. Looked up from germline, CDR1 is MGHDK and CDR2 is SYGVNS. The DNA of the CDR3 is TGTGCCAGCAGTGAAACAGATAGCAATCAGCCCCAGCATTTT. Translating it yields CASSETDSNQPQHF. The full variable domain, with the rest looked up from reference TRBV25-1 and TRBJ1-5, is EADIYQTPRYLVIGTGKKITLECSQTMGHDKMYWYQQDPGMELHLIHYSYGVNSTEKGDLSSESTVSRIRTEHFPLTLESARPSHTSQYLCASSETDSNQPQHFGDGTRLSIL.